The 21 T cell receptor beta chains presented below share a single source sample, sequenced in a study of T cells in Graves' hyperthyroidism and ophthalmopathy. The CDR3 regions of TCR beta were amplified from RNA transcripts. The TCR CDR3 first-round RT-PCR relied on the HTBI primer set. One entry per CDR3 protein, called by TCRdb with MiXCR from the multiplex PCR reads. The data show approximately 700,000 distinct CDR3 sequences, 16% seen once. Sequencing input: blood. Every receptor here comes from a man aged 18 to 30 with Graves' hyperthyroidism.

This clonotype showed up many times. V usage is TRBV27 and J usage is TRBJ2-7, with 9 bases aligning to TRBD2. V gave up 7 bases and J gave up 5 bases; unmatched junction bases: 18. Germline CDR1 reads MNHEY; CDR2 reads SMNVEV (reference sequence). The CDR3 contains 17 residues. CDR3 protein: CASTTLGVAGASNEQYF. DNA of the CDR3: TGTGCCAGCACCACCCTGGGGGTAGCGGGAGCCTCAAACGAGCAGTACTTC.

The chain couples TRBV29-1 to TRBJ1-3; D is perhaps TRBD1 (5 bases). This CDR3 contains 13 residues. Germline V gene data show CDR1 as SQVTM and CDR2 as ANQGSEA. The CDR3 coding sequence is TGCAGTTTCGCGGCAGGGTCCGGAAACACCATATATTTT. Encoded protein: CSFAAGSGNTIYF.

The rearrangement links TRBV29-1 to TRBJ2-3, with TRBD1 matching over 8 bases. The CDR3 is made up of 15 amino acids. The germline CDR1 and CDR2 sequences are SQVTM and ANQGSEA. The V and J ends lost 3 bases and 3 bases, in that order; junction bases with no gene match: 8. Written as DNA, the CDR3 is TGCAGCGTTGAGTTGCAGGGGGCGCGGACAGATACGCAGTATTTT. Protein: CSVELQGARTDTQYF.

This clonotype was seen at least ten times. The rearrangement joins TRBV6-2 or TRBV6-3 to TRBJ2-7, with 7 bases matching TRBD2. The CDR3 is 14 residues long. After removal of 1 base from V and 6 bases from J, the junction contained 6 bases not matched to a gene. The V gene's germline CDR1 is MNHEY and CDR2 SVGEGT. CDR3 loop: CASSYFTREGEQYF. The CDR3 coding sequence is TGTGCCAGCAGTTACTTCACCAGGGAGGGCGAGCAGTACTTC.

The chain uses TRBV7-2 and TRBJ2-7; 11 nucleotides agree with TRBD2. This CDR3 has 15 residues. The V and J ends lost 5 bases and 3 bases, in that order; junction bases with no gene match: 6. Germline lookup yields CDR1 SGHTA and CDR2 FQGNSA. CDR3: CASSPTSGRLYEQYF. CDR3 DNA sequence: TGTGCCAGCAGCCCCACTAGCGGGAGACTCTACGAGCAGTACTTC.

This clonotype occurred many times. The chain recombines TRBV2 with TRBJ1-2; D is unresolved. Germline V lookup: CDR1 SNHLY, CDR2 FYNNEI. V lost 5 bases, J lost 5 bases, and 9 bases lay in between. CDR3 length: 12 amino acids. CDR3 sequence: CASSTMPYGYTF. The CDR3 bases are TGTGCCAGCAGTACAATGCCTTATGGCTACACCTTC.

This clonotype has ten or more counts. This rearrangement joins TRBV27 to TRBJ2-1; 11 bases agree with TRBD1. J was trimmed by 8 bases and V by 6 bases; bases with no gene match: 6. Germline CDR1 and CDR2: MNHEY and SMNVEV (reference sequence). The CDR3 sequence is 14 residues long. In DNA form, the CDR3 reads TGTGCCAGCAGCCCGGACAGGGGGCTGGATGAGCAGTTCTTC. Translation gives CASSPDRGLDEQFF.

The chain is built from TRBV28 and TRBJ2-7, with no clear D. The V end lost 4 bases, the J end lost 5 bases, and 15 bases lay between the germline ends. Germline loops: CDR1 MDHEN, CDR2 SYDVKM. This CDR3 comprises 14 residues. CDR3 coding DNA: TGTGCCAGCAGTTCTCAGGCCCTTTTTAACGAGCAGTACTTC. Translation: CASSSQALFNEQYF.

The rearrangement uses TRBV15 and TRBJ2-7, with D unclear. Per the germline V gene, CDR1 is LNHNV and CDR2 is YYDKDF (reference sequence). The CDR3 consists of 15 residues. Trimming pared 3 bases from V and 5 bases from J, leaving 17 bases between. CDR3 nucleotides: TGTGCCACCAGCAGCCAAGACCAAACTTTGGACGAGCAGTACTTC. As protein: CATSSQDQTLDEQYF.

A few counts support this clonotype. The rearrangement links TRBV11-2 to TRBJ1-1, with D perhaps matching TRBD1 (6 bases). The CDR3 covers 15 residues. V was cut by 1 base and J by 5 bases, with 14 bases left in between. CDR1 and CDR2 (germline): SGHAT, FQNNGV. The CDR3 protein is CASSLGPLRGTEAFF. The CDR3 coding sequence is TGTGCCAGCAGCTTAGGGCCTCTAAGGGGGACTGAAGCTTTCTTT.

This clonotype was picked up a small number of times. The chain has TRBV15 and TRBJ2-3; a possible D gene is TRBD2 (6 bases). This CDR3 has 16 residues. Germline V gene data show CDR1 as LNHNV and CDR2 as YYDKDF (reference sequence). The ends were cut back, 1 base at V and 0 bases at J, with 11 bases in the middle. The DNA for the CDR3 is TGTGCCACCAGCAGAGTCGGAGGGTCCAGCACAGATACGCAGTATTTT. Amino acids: CATSRVGGSSTDTQYF.

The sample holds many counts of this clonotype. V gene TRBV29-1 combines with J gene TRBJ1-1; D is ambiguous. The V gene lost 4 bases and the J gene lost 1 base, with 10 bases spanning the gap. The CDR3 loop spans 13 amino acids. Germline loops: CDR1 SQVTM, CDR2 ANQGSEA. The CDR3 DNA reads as TGCAGCGTTGGTCAGGTAGGGAACACTGAAGCTTTCTTT. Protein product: CSVGQVGNTEAFF.

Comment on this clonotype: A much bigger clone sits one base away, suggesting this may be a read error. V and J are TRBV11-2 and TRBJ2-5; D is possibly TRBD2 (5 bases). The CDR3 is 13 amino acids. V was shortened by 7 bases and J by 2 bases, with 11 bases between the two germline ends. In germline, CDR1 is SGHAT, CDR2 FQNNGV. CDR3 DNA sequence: TGTGCCAGCATAGCGCGATCTCAAGAGACCCAGTACTTC. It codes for CASIARSQETQYF.

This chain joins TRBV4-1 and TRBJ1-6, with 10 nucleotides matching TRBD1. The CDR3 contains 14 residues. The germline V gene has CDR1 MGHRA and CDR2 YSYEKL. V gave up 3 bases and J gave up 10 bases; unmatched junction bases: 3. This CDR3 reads CASSQDRGKSPLHF. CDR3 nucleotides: TGCGCCAGCAGCCAGGACAGGGGGAAATCACCCCTCCACTTT.

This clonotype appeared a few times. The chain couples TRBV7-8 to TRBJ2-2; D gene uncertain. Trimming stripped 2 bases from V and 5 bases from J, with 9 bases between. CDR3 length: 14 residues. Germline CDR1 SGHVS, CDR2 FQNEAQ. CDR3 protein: CASSLLQATGELFF. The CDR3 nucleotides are TGTGCCAGCAGCTTACTCCAGGCAACCGGGGAGCTGTTTTTT.

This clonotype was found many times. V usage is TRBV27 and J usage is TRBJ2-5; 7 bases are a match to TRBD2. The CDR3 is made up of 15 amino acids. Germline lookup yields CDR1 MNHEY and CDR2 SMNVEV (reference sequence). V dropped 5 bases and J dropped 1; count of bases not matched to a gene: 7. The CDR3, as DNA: TGTGCCAGCAGTGAGCAGGGAGGGACCCAAGAGACCCAGTACTTC. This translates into CASSEQGGTQETQYF.

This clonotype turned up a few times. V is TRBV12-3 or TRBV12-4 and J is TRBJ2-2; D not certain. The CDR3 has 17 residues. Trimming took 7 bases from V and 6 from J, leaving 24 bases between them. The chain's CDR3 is CASNHVPARRYPGELFF. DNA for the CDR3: TGTGCCAGCAACCATGTTCCCGCTCGTCGGTATCCCGGGGAGCTGTTTTTT.

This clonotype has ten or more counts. The CDR3 nucleotides read TGTGCCAGCAGCCAGGGACTAGCGGGAGGGGACGAGCAGTACTTC. Its translation: CASSQGLAGGDEQYF. The chain joins TRBV3-1 to TRBJ2-7; 16 positions match TRBD2. Germline CDR1 LGHDT, CDR2 YNNKEL (reference sequence). V was clipped by 3 bases and J by 5 bases; unmatched bases: 1. The CDR3 runs 15 residues.

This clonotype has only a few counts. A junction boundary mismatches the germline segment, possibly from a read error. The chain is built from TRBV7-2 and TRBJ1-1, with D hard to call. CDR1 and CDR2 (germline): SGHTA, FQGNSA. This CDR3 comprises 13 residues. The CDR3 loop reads CASSLGRNAEAFF. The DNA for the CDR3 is TGTGCCAGCAGCTTAGGGCGGAACGCTGAAGCTTTCTTT.

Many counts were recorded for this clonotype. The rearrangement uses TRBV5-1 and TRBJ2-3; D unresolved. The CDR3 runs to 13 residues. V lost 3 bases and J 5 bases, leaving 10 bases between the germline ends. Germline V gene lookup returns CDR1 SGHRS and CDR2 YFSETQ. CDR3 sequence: CASSSVIGDTQYF. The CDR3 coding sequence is TGCGCCAGCAGCTCAGTGATAGGAGATACGCAGTATTTT.

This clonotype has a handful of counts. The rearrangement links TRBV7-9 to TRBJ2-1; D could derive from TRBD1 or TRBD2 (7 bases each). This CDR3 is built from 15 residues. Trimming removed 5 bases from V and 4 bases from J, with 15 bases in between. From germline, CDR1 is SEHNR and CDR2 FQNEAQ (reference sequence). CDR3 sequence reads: CASSPTGRGYNEQFF. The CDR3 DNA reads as TGTGCCAGCAGCCCGACAGGGAGGGGGTACAATGAGCAGTTCTTC.